The source of this T cell receptor beta chain is a study of T-cell reconstitution after alpha-beta-depleted transplantation in children. General observations from the study: Some patients showed high day-60 TCRbeta diversity, which derived from surviving recipient T cells and thymic progenitors. T-cell numbers and diversity, one year after transplant, stemmed largely from T cells that were newly produced. Several hundred graft clones that had expanded were reportedly the source of alpha-beta T cells about two months after transplant.

V lost 3 bases and J 8 bases, leaving 19 bases between the germline ends. This CDR3 has 15 residues. This clonotype turned up a few times. The target antigen is unknown. Unique molecular identifiers were used to barcode this TCRbeta library. One entry per CDR3 protein, called by TCRdb with MiXCR from the PCR reads. The data contain about 300,000 distinct CDR3 sequences, about 7.3% of them singletons. The TCR comes from a female patient aged 2 to 10 who had a stem cell transplant for Fanconi anemia, so the T cells may come from the graft donor. The material sequenced was peripheral blood, taken 360 days after TCRalphabeta/CD19-depleted stem cell transplant. The chain couples TRBV12-3 or TRBV12-4 to TRBJ1-1; no clear D gene. CDR3 bases: TGTGCCAGCAGTTTTGAGCGAAATGAGGGTCCAGAAGCTTTCTTT. Translated, it gives CASSFERNEGPEAFF.